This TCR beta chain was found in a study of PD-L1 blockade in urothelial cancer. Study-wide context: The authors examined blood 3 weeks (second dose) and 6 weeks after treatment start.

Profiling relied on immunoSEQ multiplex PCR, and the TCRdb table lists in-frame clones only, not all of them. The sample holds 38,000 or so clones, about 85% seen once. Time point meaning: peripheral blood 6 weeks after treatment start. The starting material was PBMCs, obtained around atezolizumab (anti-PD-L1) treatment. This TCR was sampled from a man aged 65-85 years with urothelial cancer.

The DNA of the CDR3 is TGCGCCAGCGCCACTAGCCTCACTAGCACAGATACGCAGTATTTT. Translation gives CASATSLTSTDTQYF. V and J are TRBV10-2 and TRBJ2-3, with D tentatively TRBD2 (6 bases). Trimming removed 8 bases at V and 0 bases at J, with 15 bases between. The CDR3 contains 15 residues. CDR1 is WSHSY, CDR2 SAAADI, per germline.